The sequence of this TCR beta chain was determined in a study of T cell repertoires in cytomegalovirus infection. About the study: Matching HLA type and CMV infection were both indicated by public TCR beta signatures. Regarding the study as a whole: Dominating the ex vivo response were HLA-C-restricted CMV-specific TCR beta clonotypes. Summed frequency of public TCR beta families distinguished CMV carriers with the relevant HLA.

MiXCR, run by TCRdb on the reads, gives a single entry per CDR3 protein. The sample lists 150,000 to 200,000 distinct CDR3 sequences; 28% were seen once. The CDR3 runs to 14 residues. Trimming left V 5 bases short and J 8 bases short, with 19 bases between. In germline, CDR1 is SGHNT, CDR2 YYREEE (reference sequence). This clonotype has just one count. Its specificity is unknown. The clonotype was recovered from a human donor in good health (CMV status not recorded). Some clones in this sample may be carry-over from other donors' samples. The sample was PBMCs. The gene calls are TRBV5-4 and TRBJ1-1; D is ambiguous. This chain's CDR3 is CASRPEPTSSEAFF. Here the CDR3 DNA reads TGTGCCAGCAGACCAGAGCCCACATCCTCAGAAGCTTTCTTT.